This T cell receptor beta chain was identified in a study of blood T cell repertoires in COVID-19. CDR3 length equals 13 residues. The V and J ends lost 3 bases and 1 base respectively, with 6 bases between them. Germline V CDR1 and CDR2: SGHAT, FQNNGV. Profiled with immunoSEQ multiplex PCR; TCRdb holds only in-frame clones, not every one. The sample contains a few hundred thousand clones, approximately 82% of which appear only once. The origin of this receptor is a man aged 25 to 40 who had recovered from COVID-19. Sequencing used peripheral blood. The chain combines TRBV11-2 with TRBJ1-1; D is uncertain. The CDR3 here is CASSLIQNTEAFF. Written as DNA, the CDR3 is TGTGCCAGCAGCTTGATACAGAACACTGAAGCTTTCTTT.